Below, 14 T cell receptor beta chains from the same sample are listed, as sequenced in a study of cytomegalovirus exposure and HLA in healthy donors. The PCR made use of 60 Vbeta and 13 Jbeta primers. Profiled with immunoSEQ multiplex PCR; TCRdb holds only in-frame clones, not every one. The table records 140,000 or so clones, roughly 80% of them present only once. Sequencing used PBMCs. These receptors were taken from a woman aged 40 to 50 in good health and CMV-seropositive.

The rearrangement links TRBV18 to TRBJ2-3; 11 nucleotides agree with TRBD2. This CDR3 spans 16 amino acids. Germline V gene data show CDR1 as KGHSH and CDR2 as LQKENI. Trimming cost V 3 bases and J 2 bases; bases outside gene matches: 4. The CDR3 protein is CASSPVAGGPTDTQYF. The DNA for the CDR3 is TGTGCCAGCTCACCTGTAGCGGGAGGGCCCACAGATACGCAGTATTTT.

The chain joins TRBV7-6 to TRBJ2-1, with a weak D call TRBD2 (7 bases). This CDR3 comprises 16 residues. V was cut by 5 bases and J by 2 bases, with 16 bases left in between. CDR1 SGHVS and CDR2 FNYEAQ come from the germline V gene. The DNA of the CDR3 is TGTGCCAGCAGCCGGCTGGGGGCGGGGGCCTACAATGAGCAGTTCTTC. This codes for CASSRLGAGAYNEQFF.

The gene calls are TRBV5-5 and TRBJ1-4; D is unresolved. V lost 3 bases and J 3 bases, leaving 12 bases between the germline ends. The germline V gene has CDR1 SGHKS and CDR2 YYEKEE (reference sequence). This CDR3 is 15 amino acids long. In DNA form, the CDR3 reads TGTGCCAGCAGCTCCGAAACAGATCCTAATGAAAAACTGTTTTTT. This encodes CASSSETDPNEKLFF.

About this clone itself: One end of the junction varies from germline; a read error may be responsible. V usage is TRBV19 and J usage is TRBJ2-3; D might be TRBD1 (5 bases). The germline V gene has CDR1 LNHDA and CDR2 SQIVND (reference sequence). There are 14 residues in the CDR3. The CDR3 DNA follows: TGTGCCGGTAGTGACAGCTCTGACACAGATACGCAGTATTTT. It translates to CAGSDSSDTDTQYF.

Only a few counts were recorded for this clone. The chain combines TRBV7-9 with TRBJ1-1, with a tentative D call TRBD1 (5 bases). The CDR3 is made up of 13 amino acids. Per germline, CDR1 SEHNR and CDR2 FQNEAQ (reference sequence). Between the trimmed V and J ends, which lost 8 bases and 6 bases, there was a span of 16 bases. This chain's CDR3 is CASPWGDSAEAFF. CDR3 nucleotides: TGTGCCAGCCCATGGGGCGACAGTGCTGAAGCTTTCTTT. Full variable domain (outside the CDR3, taken from reference TRBV7-9 and TRBJ1-1): DTGVSQNPRHKITKRGQNVTFRCDPISEHNRLYWYRQTLGQGPEFLTYFQNEAQLEKSRLLSDRFSAERPKGSFSTLEIQRTEQGDSAMYLCASPWGDSAEAFFGQGTRLTVV.

V gene TRBV27 combines with J gene TRBJ2-5; 7 bases line up with TRBD1. The last part of the DNA fits TRBJ2-7 better; the J call may be wrong. Germline V gives CDR1 MNHEY, CDR2 SMNVEV (reference sequence). The CDR3 extends over 14 amino acids. This chain's CDR3 is CASSLRDRPYEQYF. The CDR3 nucleotides read TGTGCCAGCAGCCTCCGGGACAGACCCTACGAGCAGTACTTC.

V and J are TRBV7-6 and TRBJ2-7; TRBD2 matches at 7 bases. Germline trimming cut 5 bases from V and 7 bases from J; bases unmatched to any gene: 11. The CDR3 loop spans 14 amino acids. Germline CDR1 reads SGHVS; CDR2 reads FNYEAQ. CDR3 loop: CASSLWGRREEQYF. CDR3 DNA: TGTGCCAGCAGCCTTTGGGGACGGCGGGAGGAGCAGTACTTC.

V gene TRBV11-1 combines with J gene TRBJ2-2; TRBD2 matches at 7 bases. The CDR3 has 16 amino acids. J was trimmed by 6 bases and V by 5 bases; bases with no gene match: 12. Germline V gene data show CDR1 as SGHAT and CDR2 as FQDESV (reference sequence). The CDR3: CASSHATSVRAGELFF. CDR3 bases: TGTGCCAGCAGCCACGCTACTAGCGTCCGCGCCGGGGAGCTGTTTTTT.

The chain joins TRBV7-8 to TRBJ2-5; D might be TRBD1 (5 bases). The CDR3 is 15 amino acids. V was shortened by 5 bases and J by 1 base, with 14 bases between the two germline ends. Germline CDR1 and CDR2: SGHVS and FQNEAQ. CDR3 bases: TGTGCCAGCAGCAGTTACCCCCAGGGCCAAGAGACCCAGTACTTC. The encoded protein is CASSSYPQGQETQYF.

The table lists this clone with a few counts. V gene TRBV27 combines with J gene TRBJ2-2; D might be TRBD1 (5 bases). The ends were cut back, 0 bases at V and 5 bases at J, with 10 bases in the middle. Germline V gives CDR1 MNHEY, CDR2 SMNVEV (reference sequence). The CDR3 is 15 residues long. This CDR3 is CASSLSGHLTGELFF. CDR3 DNA sequence: TGTGCCAGCAGTTTATCCGGACACCTTACCGGGGAGCTGTTTTTT.

In this sample, this clone turned up once. The genes are TRBV7-9 and TRBJ2-5, with 12 nucleotides matching TRBD1. This CDR3 is built from 15 residues. Germline assignment: CDR1 SEHNR and CDR2 FQNEAQ (reference sequence). V was clipped by 3 bases and J by 11 bases; unmatched bases: 10. CDR3 loop: CASSFPGQGAREQYF. CDR3 bases: TGTGCCAGCAGCTTCCCGGGACAGGGGGCGCGGGAGCAGTACTTC.

V and J are TRBV2 and TRBJ2-1; 10 bases align to TRBD2. The CDR3 is made up of 16 amino acids. Losses at the gene ends were 6 bases for V and 0 bases for J; bases not matched to a gene: 5. Germline assignment: CDR1 SNHLY and CDR2 FYNNEI. The CDR3 sequence is CASRELAGGSYNEQFF. The DNA of the CDR3 is TGTGCCAGCAGGGAATTAGCGGGGGGCTCCTACAATGAGCAGTTCTTC.

The V gene is TRBV7-2, the J gene TRBJ1-3; no reliable D call. V was shortened by 1 base and J by 4 bases, with 14 bases between the two germline ends. Per the germline V gene, CDR1 is SGHTA and CDR2 is FQGNSA. This CDR3 spans 16 amino acids. CDR3 sequence (DNA): TGTGCCAGCAGCTTAGACAGCCACGCTCGGGGAAACACCATATATTTT. Translating it yields CASSLDSHARGNTIYF.

The table lists this clone with a few counts. V usage is TRBV4-2 and J usage is TRBJ1-4; D uncertain. CDR3 length: 15 amino acids. Germline V CDR1 and CDR2: LGHNA, YNFKEQ. Trimming pared 0 bases from V and 3 bases from J, leaving 8 bases between. The CDR3 sequence: CASSQESGSNEKLFF. CDR3 nucleotides: TGTGCCAGCAGCCAAGAATCAGGTTCTAATGAAAAACTGTTTTTT.